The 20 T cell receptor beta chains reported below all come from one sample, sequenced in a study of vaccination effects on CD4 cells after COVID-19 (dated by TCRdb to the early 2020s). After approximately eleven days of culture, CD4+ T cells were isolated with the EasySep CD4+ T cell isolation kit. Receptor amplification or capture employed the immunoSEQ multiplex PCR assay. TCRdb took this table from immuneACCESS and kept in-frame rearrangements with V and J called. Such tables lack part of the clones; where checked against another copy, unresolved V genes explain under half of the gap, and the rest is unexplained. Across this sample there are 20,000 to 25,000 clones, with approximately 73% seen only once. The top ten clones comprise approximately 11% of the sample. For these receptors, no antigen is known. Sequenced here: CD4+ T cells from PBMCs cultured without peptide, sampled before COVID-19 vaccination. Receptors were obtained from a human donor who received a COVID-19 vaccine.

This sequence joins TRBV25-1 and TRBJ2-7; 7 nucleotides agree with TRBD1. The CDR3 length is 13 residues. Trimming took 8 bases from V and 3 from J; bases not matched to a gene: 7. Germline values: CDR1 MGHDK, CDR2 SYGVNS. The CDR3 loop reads CASQRSGGYEQYF. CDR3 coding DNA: TGTGCCAGCCAACGTTCAGGGGGCTACGAGCAGTACTTC.

CDR3 sequence reads: CASSLSGWAGATGSGNTIYF. The CDR3 coding sequence is TGTGCCAGCAGTTTAAGCGGTTGGGCAGGAGCGACCGGGAGTGGAAACACCATATATTTT. This chain links TRBV28 with TRBJ1-3; D uncertain. There are 20 residues in the CDR3. Trimming pared 2 bases from V and 3 bases from J, leaving 26 bases between. The V gene's germline CDR1 is MDHEN and CDR2 SYDVKM.

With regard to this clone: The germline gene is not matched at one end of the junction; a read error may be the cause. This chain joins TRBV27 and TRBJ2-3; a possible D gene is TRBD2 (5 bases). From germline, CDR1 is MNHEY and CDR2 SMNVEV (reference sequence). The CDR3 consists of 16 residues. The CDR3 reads CASTLRGIPRADTQYF. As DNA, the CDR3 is TGTGCCAGCACTTTAAGAGGGATCCCCCGGGCAGATACGCAGTATTTT.

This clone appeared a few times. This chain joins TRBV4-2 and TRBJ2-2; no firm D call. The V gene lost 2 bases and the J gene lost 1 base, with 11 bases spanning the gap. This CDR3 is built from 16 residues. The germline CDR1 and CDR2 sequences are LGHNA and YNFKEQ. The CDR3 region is CASSQWRQVNTGELFF. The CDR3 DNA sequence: TGTGCCAGCAGCCAATGGCGGCAGGTGAACACCGGGGAGCTGTTTTTT.

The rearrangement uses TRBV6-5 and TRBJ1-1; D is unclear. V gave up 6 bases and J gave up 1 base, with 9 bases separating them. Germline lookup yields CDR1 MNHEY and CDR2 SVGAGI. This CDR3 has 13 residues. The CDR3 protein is CASSLRGNTEAFF. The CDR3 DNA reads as TGTGCCAGCAGCCTAAGAGGGAACACTGAAGCTTTCTTT.

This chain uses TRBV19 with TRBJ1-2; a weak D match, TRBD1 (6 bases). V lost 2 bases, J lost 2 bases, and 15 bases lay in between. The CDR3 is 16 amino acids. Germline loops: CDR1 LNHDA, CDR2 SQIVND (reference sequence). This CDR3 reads CASSISRTVWNYGYTF. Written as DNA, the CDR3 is TGTGCCAGTAGTATATCCCGGACAGTTTGGAACTATGGCTACACCTTC.

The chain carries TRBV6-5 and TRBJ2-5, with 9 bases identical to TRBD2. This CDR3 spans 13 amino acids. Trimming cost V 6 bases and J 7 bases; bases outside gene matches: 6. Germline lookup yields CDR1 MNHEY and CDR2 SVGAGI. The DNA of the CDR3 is TGTGCCAGCAGATCTAGCGGGATGGTGACCCAGTACTTC. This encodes CASRSSGMVTQYF.

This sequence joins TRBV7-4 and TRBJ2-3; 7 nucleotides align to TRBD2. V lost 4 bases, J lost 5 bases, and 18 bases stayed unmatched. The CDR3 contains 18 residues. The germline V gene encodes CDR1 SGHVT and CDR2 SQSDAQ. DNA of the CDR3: TGTGCCAGCAGCTCTCAGGACGACGGCGGGGGTCGTAAAGATACGCAGTATTTT. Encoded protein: CASSSQDDGGGRKDTQYF.

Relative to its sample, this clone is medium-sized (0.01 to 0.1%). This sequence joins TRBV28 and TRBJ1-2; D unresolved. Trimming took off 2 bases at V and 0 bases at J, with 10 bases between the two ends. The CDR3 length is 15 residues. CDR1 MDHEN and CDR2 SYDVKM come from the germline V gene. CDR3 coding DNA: TGTGCCAGCAGTTTAGACCGGAGAGCTAACTATGGCTACACCTTC. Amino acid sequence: CASSLDRRANYGYTF.

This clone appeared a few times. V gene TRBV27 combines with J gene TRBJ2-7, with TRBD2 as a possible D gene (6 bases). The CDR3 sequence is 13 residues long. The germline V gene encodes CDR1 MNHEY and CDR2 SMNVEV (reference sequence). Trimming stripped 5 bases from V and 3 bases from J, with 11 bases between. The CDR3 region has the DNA TGTGCCAGCAGTCCGGGAGTGAGCTACGAGCAGTACTTC. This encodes CASSPGVSYEQYF.

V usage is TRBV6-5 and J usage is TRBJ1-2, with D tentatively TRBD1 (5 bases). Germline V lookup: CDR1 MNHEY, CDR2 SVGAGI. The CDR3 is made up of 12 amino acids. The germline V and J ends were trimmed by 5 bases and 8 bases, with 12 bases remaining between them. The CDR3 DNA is TGTGCCAGCAGTCCGTATCCAGGGGGCTACACCTTC. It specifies CASSPYPGGYTF.

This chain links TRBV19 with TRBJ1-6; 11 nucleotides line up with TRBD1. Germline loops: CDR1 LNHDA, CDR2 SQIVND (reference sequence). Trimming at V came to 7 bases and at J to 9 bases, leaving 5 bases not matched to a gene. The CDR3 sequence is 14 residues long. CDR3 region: CASNTDRGRSPLHF. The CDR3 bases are TGTGCCAGTAACACGGACAGGGGGCGTTCACCCCTCCACTTT.

The CDR3 DNA reads as TGTGCCAGCAGAGCGGGGCAACTCTCCTACAATGAGCAGTTCTTC. This codes for CASRAGQLSYNEQFF. This rearrangement joins TRBV27 to TRBJ2-1; TRBD2 matches 7 bases. Per the germline V gene, CDR1 is MNHEY and CDR2 is SMNVEV (reference sequence). CDR3 length equals 15 residues. V was pared by 6 bases and J by 0 bases, with 5 bases of the junction left unmatched.

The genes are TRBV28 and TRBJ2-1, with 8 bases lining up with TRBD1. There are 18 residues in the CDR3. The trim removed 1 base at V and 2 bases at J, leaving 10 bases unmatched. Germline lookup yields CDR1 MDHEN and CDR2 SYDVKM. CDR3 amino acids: CASSLSRTGWGPYNEQFF. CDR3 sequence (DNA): TGTGCCAGCAGTTTATCCCGGACAGGGTGGGGCCCCTACAATGAGCAGTTCTTC. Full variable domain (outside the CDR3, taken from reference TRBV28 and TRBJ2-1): DVKVTQSSRYLVKRTGEKVFLECVQDMDHENMFWYRQDPGLGLRLIYFSYDVKMKEKGDIPEGYSVSREKKERFSLILESASTNQTSMYLCASSLSRTGWGPYNEQFFGPGTRLTVL.

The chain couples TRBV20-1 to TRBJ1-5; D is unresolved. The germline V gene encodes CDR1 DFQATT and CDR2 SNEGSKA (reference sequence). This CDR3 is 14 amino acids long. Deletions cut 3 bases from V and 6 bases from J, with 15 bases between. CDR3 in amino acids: CSASSPRLFQPQHF. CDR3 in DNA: TGCAGTGCTAGTTCACCGCGGCTTTTTCAGCCCCAGCATTTT.

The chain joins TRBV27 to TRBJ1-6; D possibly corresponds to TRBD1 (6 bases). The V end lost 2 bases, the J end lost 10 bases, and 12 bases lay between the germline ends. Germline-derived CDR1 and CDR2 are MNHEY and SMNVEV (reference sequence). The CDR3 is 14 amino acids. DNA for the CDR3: TGTGCCAGCAGTTTACTGGGACATGACTCACCCCTCCACTTT. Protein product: CASSLLGHDSPLHF.

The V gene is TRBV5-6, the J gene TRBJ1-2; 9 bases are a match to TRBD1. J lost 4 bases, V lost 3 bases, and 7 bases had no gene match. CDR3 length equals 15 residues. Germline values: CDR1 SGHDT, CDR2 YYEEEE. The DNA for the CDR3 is TGTGCCAGCAGCTCTTCCGGGACAGGGTTCTATGGCTACACCTTC. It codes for CASSSSGTGFYGYTF.

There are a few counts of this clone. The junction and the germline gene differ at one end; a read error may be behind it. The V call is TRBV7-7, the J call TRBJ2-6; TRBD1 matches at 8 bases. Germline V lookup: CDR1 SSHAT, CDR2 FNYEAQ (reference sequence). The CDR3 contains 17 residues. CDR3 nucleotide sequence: TGTGCTAGCAGCCGGACAGGGAAACCTGTTGGGGCCAACGTCCTGACTTTC. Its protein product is CASSRTGKPVGANVLTF.

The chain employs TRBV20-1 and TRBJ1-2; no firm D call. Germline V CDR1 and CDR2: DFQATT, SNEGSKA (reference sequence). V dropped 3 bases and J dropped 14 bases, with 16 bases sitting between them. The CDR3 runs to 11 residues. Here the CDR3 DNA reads TGCAGTGCTAGTCGGTCGGACGCCCGGACCTTC. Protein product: CSASRSDARTF.

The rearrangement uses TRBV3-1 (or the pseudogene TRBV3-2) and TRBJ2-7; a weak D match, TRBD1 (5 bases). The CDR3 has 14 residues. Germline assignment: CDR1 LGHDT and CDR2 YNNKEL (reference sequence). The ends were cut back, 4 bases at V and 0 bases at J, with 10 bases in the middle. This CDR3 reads CASSLTGYSYEQYF. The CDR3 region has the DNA TGTGCCAGCAGCCTTACAGGCTACTCCTACGAGCAGTACTTC.